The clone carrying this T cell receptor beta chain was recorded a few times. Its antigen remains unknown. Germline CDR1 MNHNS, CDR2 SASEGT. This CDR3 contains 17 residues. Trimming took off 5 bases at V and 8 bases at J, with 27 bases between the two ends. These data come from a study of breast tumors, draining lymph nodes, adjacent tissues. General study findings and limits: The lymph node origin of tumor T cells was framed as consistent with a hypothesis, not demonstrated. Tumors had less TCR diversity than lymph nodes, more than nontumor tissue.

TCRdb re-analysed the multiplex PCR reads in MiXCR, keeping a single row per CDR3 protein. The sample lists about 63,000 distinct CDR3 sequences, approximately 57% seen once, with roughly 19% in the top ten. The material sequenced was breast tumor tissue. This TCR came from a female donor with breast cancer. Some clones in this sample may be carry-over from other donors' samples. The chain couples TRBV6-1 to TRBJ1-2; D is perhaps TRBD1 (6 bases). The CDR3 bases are TGTGCCAGCAGTCAATCCCCCGAGGGGGGGACACGAAAAGGCTACACCTTC. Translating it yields CASSQSPEGGTRKGYTF.